Below, 7 T cell receptor beta chains from the same sample are listed, as sequenced in a study of spatial heterogeneity in lung cancer. Study outcomes and limitations: Tumor mutation count correlated with how many alpha and beta TCRs expanded intratumorally.

The time point was: sample taken at primary tumor resection. One entry per CDR3 protein, called by TCRdb with MiXCR from the 5' RACE reads. This table holds about 9,500 distinct CDR3 sequences, 14% found once. Their cognate antigens are unknown. Sequences were derived from lung tumor tissue, sampled at surgery. The receptors were gathered from a male donor with early-stage non-small cell lung cancer.

This clonotype has at least ten counts. For a library built for alpha chains, this beta chain is a stray read; little rests on its size. The CDR3 reads CSVGTGSGELFF. In nucleotides, the CDR3 is TGCAGCGTAGGGACGGGCTCGGGGGAGCTGTTTTTT. This rearrangement joins TRBV29-1 to TRBJ2-2; perhaps D is TRBD1 or TRBD2 (5 bases each). This CDR3 has 12 amino acids. The V end lost 6 bases, the J end lost 8 bases, and 13 bases lay between the germline ends. Germline loops: CDR1 SQVTM, CDR2 ANQGSEA.

In its sample, this clonotype was seen many times. This beta chain is off target for a library built for alpha chains, so its abundance means little. The V gene is TRBV11-2, the J gene TRBJ1-1; D is uncertain. The CDR3 is 16 amino acids. Germline loops: CDR1 SGHAT, CDR2 FQNNGV. The germline V and J ends were trimmed by 0 bases and 5 bases, with 16 bases remaining between them. DNA for the CDR3: TGTGCCAGCAGCTTAGAGGTGGGGATGGTTAGGACTGAAGCTTTCTTT. This sequence encodes CASSLEVGMVRTEAFF.

This clonotype showed up many times. Since it is a stray read in a library aimed at alpha chains, this beta chain has a size that is not meaningful. This chain connects TRBV11-1 to TRBJ2-2; D gene uncertain. Germline V lookup: CDR1 SGHAT, CDR2 FQDESV (reference sequence). V shed 1 base and J shed 6 bases, with 9 bases lying between them. The CDR3 sequence is 14 residues long. The DNA for the CDR3 is TGTGCCAGCAGCTTAGATGGGGTTGCCGGGGAGCTGTTTTTT. Its protein is CASSLDGVAGELFF. Full variable domain (outside the CDR3, taken from reference TRBV11-1 and TRBJ2-2): EAEVAQSPRYKITEKSQAVAFWCDPISGHATLYWYRQILGQGPELLVQFQDESVVDDSQLPKDRFSAERLKGVDSTLKIQPAELGDSAMYLCASSLDGVAGELFFGEGSRLTVL.

This clonotype was counted ten times or more. This beta chain is an unintended read in a library built for alpha chains; its size means little. The V and J genes are TRBV11-2 and TRBJ2-5; D call uncertain. There are 16 residues in the CDR3. The V gene's germline CDR1 is SGHAT and CDR2 FQNNGV. The germline V and J ends were trimmed by 3 bases and 5 bases, with 19 bases remaining between them. CDR3 region: CASSFSDNFDSETQYF. As DNA, the CDR3 is TGTGCCAGCAGCTTTTCCGATAACTTTGATTCGGAGACCCAGTACTTC.

In its sample, this clonotype was seen many times. This beta chain appears as a stray read in a library generated for alpha chains; its size is not informative. This CDR3 reads CASSSGPGTDTQYF. Here the CDR3 DNA reads TGTGCCAGCAGCTCAGGACCAGGCACAGATACGCAGTATTTT. The rearrangement uses TRBV5-4 and TRBJ2-3; no clear D gene. CDR1 is SGHNT, CDR2 YYREEE, per germline (reference sequence). The CDR3 loop spans 14 amino acids. The V end was cut by 3 bases, the J end by 1 base, with 9 bases between.

At least ten counts were recorded for this clonotype. This beta chain was picked up by a library intended for alpha chains and is off target, so its count carries little meaning. V usage is TRBV20-1 and J usage is TRBJ2-3; no firm D call. The CDR3 has 14 residues. The V end was cut by 0 bases, the J end by 0 bases, with 7 bases between. Germline loops: CDR1 DFQATT, CDR2 SNEGSKA (reference sequence). The CDR3: CSARDWRSTDTQYF. The CDR3 DNA reads as TGCAGTGCTAGAGATTGGCGGAGCACAGATACGCAGTATTTT.

For this clonotype: This beta chain is off target for a library built for alpha chains, so its abundance means little. This chain joins TRBV12-3 or TRBV12-4 and TRBJ2-2, with no clear D. The CDR3 runs 14 residues. The ends were cut back, 10 bases at V and 5 bases at J, with 17 bases in the middle. The CDR3, as DNA: TGTGCCACTACAACCGACCTTCCGACCGGGGAGCTGTTTTTT. Protein: CATTTDLPTGELFF.